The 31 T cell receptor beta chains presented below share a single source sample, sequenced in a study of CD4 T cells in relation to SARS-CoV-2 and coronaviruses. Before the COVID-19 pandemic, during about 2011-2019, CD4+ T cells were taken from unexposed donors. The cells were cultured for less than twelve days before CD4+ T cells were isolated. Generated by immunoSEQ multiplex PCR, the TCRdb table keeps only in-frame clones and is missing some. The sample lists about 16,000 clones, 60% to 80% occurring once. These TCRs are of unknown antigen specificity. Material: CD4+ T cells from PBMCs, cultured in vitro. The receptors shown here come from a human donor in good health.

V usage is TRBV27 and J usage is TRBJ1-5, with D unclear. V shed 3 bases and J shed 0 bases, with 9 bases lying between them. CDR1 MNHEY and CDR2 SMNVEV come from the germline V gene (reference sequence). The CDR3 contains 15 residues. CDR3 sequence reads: CASSFECYSNQPQHF. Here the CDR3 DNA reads TGTGCCAGCAGTTTCGAATGCTATAGCAATCAGCCCCAGCATTTT.

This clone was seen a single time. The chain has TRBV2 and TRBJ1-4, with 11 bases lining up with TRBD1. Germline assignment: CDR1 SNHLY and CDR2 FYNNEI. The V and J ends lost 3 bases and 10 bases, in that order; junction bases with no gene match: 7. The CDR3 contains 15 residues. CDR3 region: CASSDADRGLGKLFF. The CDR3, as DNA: TGTGCCAGCAGTGATGCGGACAGGGGGCTTGGAAAACTGTTTTTT.

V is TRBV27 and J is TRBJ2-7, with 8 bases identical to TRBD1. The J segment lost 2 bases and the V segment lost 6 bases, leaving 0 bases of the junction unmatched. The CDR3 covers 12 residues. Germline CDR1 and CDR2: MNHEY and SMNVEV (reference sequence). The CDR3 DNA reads TGTGCCAGCAGGACAGGGGCCTACGAGCAGTACTTC. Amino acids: CASRTGAYEQYF.

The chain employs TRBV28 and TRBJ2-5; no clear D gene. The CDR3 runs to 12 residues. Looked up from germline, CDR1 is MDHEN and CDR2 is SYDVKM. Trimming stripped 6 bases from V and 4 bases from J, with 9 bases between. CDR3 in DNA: TGTGCCAGCAGGATGGGTCGAGAGACCCAGTACTTC. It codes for CASRMGRETQYF.

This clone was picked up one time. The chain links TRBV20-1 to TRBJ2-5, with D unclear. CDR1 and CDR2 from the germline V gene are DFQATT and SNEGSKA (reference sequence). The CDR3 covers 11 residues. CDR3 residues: CSGWSQETQYF. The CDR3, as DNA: TGCAGCGGTTGGAGCCAAGAGACCCAGTACTTC.

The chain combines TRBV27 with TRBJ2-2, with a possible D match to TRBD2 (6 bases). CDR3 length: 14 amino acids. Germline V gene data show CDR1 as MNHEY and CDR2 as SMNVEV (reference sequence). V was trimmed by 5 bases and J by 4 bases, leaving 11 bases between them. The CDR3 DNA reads TGTGCCAGCAGTCGACTAGATTCCACCGGGGAGCTGTTTTTT. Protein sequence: CASSRLDSTGELFF.

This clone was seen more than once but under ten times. CDR3 bases: TGTGCCAGCAGTTACGGGACATTCTCTGGGGCCAACGTCCTGACTTTC. Translating it yields CASSYGTFSGANVLTF. The V gene is TRBV28, the J gene TRBJ2-6; possible D gene TRBD1, 6 bases. V gave up 4 bases and J gave up 0 bases, with 10 bases separating them. CDR1 is MDHEN and CDR2 is SYDVKM in the germline V gene. This CDR3 is 16 amino acids long.

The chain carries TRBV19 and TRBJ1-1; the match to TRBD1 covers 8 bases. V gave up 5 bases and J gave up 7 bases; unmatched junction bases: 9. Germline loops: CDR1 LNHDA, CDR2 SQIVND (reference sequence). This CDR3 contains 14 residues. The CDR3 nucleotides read TGTGCCAGTAGTGTACAGGGGGAAATCGATGAAGCTTTCTTT. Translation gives CASSVQGEIDEAFF.

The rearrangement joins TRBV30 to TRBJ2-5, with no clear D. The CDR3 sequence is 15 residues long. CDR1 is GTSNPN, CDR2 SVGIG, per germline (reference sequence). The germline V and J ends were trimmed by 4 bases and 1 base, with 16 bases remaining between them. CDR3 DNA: TGTGCCTGGAACCGCCTTCTCCGCGGCCAAGAGACCCAGTACTTC. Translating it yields CAWNRLLRGQETQYF.

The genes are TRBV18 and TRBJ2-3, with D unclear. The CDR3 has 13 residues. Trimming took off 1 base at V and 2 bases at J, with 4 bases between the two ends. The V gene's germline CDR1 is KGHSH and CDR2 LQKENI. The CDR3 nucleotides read TGTGCCAGCTCACCACGGGACACAGATACGCAGTATTTT. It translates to CASSPRDTDTQYF. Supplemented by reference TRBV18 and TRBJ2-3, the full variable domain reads NAGVMQNPRHLVRRRGQEARLRCSPMKGHSHVYWYRQLPEEGLKFMVYLQKENIIDESGMPKERFSAEFPKEGPSILRIQQVVRGDSAAYFCASSPRDTDTQYFGPGTRLTVL.

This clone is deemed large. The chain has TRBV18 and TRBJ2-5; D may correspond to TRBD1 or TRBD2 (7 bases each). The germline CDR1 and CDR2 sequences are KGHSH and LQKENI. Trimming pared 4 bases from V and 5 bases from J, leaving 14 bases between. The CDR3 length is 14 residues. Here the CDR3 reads CASSLRQGGETQYF. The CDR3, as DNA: TGTGCCAGCTCACTCCGACAGGGAGGGGAGACCCAGTACTTC.

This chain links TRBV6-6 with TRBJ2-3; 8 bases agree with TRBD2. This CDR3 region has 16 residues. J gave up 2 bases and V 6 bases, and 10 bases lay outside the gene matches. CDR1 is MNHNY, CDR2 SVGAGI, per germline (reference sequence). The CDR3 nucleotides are TGTGCCAGCAGGTATCAACTAGCGGAAAACACAGATACGCAGTATTTT. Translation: CASRYQLAENTDTQYF.

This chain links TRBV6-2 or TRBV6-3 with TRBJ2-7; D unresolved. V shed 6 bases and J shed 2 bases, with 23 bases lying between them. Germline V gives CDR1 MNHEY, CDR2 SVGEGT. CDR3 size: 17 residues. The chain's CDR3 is CASSRGSVLTLPYEQYF. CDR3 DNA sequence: TGTGCCAGCAGCCGAGGTTCAGTTCTTACCCTCCCCTACGAGCAGTACTTC.

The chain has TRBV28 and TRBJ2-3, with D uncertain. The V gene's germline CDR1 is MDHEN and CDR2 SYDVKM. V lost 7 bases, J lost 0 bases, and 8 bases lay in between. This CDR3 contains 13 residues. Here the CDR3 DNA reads TGTGCCAGCACCGCCCGTAGCACAGATACGCAGTATTTT. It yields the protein CASTARSTDTQYF.

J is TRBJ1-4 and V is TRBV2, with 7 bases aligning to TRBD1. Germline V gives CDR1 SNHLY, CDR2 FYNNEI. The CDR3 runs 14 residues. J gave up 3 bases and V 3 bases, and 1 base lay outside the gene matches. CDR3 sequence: CASSDGQANEKLFF. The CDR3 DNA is TGTGCCAGCAGTGACGGACAGGCTAATGAAAAACTGTTTTTT.

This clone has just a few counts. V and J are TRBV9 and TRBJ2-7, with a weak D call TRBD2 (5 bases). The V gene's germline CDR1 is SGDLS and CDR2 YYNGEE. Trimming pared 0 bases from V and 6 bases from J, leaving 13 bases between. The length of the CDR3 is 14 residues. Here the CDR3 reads CASSVGQTTGEQYF. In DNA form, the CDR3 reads TGTGCCAGCAGCGTAGGTCAGACTACTGGCGAGCAGTACTTC. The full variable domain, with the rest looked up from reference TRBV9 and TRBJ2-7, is DSGVTQTPKHLITATGQRVTLRCSPRSGDLSVYWYQQSLDQGLQFLIQYYNGEERAKGNILERFSAQQFPDLHSELNLSSLELGDSALYFCASSVGQTTGEQYFGPGTRLTVT.

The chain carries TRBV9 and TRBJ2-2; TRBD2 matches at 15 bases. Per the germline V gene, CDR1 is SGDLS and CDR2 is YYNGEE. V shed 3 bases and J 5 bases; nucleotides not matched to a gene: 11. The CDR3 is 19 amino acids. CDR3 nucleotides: TGTGCCAGCAGCGCGGGACTAGCGGGAGGATTGGGTGGGACCGGGGAGCTGTTTTTT. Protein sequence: CASSAGLAGGLGGTGELFF.

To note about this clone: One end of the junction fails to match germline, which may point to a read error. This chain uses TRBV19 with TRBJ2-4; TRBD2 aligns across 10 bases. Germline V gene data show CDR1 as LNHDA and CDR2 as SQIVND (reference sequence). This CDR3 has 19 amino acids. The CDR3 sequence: CASSSITPASGRARNIQYF. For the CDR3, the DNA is TGTGCCAGTAGTTCCATTACCCCCGCCAGCGGGAGGGCCAGAAACATTCAGTACTTC.

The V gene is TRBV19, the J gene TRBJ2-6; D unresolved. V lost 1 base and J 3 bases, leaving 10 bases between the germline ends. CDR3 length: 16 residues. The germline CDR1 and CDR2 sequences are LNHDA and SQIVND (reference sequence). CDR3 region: CASSIAWVGGANVLTF. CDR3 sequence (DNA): TGTGCCAGTAGTATAGCGTGGGTGGGTGGGGCCAACGTCCTGACTTTC. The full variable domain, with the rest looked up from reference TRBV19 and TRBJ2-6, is DGGITQSPKYLFRKEGQNVTLSCEQNLNHDAMYWYRQDPGQGLRLIYYSQIVNDFQKGDIAEGYSVSREKKESFPLTVTSAQKNPTAFYLCASSIAWVGGANVLTFGAGSRLTVL.

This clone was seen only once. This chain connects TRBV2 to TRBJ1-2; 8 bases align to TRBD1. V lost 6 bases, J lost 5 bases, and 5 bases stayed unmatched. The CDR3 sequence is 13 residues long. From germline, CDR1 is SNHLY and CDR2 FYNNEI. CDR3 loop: CASRLTGVYGYTF. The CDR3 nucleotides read TGTGCCAGCAGACTGACAGGGGTTTATGGCTACACCTTC.

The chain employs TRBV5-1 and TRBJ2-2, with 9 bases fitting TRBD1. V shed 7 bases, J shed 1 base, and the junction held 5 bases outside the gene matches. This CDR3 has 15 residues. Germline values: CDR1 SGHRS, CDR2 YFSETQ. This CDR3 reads CASFPGQGNTGELFF. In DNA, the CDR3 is TGCGCCAGCTTTCCGGGACAGGGGAACACCGGGGAGCTGTTTTTT.

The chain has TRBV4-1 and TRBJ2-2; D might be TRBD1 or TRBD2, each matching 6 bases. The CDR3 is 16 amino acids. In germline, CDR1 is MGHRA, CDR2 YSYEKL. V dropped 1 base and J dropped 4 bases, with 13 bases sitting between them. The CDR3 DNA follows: TGCGCCAGCAGCCAAGGAAGAGGGGGGCTCACCGGGGAGCTGTTTTTT. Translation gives CASSQGRGGLTGELFF.

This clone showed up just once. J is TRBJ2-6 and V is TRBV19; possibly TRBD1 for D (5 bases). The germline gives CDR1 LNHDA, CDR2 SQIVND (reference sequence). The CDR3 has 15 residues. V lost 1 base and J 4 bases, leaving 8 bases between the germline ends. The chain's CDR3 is CASSIAGSGANVLTF. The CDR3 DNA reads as TGTGCCAGTAGTATAGCAGGGTCCGGGGCCAACGTCCTGACTTTC.

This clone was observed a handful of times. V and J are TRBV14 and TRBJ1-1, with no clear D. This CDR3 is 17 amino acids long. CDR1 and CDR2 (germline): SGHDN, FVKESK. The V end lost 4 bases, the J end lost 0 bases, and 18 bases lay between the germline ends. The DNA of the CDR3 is TGTGCCAGCAGCCTCACTACGGTGTTTAGGATGAACACTGAAGCTTTCTTT. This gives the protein CASSLTTVFRMNTEAFF. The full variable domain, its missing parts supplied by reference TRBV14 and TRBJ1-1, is EAGVTQFPSHSVIEKGQTVTLRCDPISGHDNLYWYRRVMGKEIKFLLHFVKESKQDESGMPNNRFLAERTGGTYSTLKVQPAELEDSGVYFCASSLTTVFRMNTEAFFGQGTRLTVV.

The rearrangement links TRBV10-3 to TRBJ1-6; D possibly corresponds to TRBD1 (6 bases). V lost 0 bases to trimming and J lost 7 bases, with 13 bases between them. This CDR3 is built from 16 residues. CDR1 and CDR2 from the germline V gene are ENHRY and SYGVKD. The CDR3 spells CAISESRGVDNSPLHF. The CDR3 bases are TGTGCCATCAGTGAGTCTAGGGGGGTTGACAATTCACCCCTCCACTTT.

The CDR3 DNA reads TGTGCCAGCAGCCAAGGACCCAATGAGCAGTTCTTC. It translates to CASSQGPNEQFF. The rearrangement links TRBV14 to TRBJ2-1; D call uncertain. V was pared by 1 base and J by 6 bases, with 4 bases between. The CDR3 covers 12 residues. Germline V CDR1 and CDR2: SGHDN, FVKESK.

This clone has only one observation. CDR3 protein: CASSLVGTGTYEQYF. CDR3 nucleotide sequence: TGTGCCAGCAGTCTAGTAGGGACAGGGACCTACGAGCAGTACTTC. The chain has TRBV28 and TRBJ2-7; 9 bases align to TRBD1. CDR1 and CDR2 from the germline V gene are MDHEN and SYDVKM. This CDR3 has 15 amino acids. V lost 5 bases to trimming and J lost 2 bases; unmatched junction nucleotides: 7.

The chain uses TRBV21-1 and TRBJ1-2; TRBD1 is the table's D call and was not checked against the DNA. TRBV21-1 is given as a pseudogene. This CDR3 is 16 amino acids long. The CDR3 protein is CASSKAGTGPNYGYTF. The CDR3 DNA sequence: TGTGCCAGCAGCAAAGCTGGGACAGGGCCTAACTATGGCTACACCTTC.

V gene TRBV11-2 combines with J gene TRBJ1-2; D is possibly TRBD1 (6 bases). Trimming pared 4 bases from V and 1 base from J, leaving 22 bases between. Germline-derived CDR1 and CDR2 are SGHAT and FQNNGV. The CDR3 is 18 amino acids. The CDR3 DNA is TGTGCCAGCAGCTCACGAAAGAAGACAGGAAACCATAACTATGGCTACACCTTC. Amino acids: CASSSRKKTGNHNYGYTF.

The CDR3 DNA sequence: TGTGCCAGCAGCAAAGGACAGGGGATCGTCGCCAAAAACATTCAGTACTTC. Translating gives CASSKGQGIVAKNIQYF. This chain joins TRBV21-1 and TRBJ2-4; the table's D call, TRBD1, has no DNA check behind it. TRBV21-1 is shown as a pseudogene. The CDR3 extends over 17 amino acids.

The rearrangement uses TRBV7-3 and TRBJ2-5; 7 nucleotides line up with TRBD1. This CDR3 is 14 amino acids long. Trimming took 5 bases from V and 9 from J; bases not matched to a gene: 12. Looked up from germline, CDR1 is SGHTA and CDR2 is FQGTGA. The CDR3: CASSLGQAGNAQYF. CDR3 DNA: TGTGCCAGCAGCCTAGGACAGGCTGGTAATGCCCAGTACTTC.